The TCR beta chain described here comes from a study of T cell repertoires in cytomegalovirus infection. General study findings and limits: Based on cumulative public TCR beta family frequency, carriers of CMV plus the relevant HLA were identified.

From the reads, TCRdb called clonotypes with MiXCR, one entry per CDR3 protein. The table includes 750,000 to 900,000 distinct CDR3 sequences, 25% to 35% detected once. Trimming cost V 5 bases and J 0 bases; bases outside gene matches: 12. The CDR3 consists of 19 residues. CDR1 is MNHEY and CDR2 is SVGEGT in the germline V gene. To note about this clonotype: Its specificity is not known.

The rearrangement links TRBV6-2 or TRBV6-3 to TRBJ2-1, with 11 nucleotides matching TRBD2. The TCR comes from a human donor in good health (CMV status not recorded). Some clones in this sample may be carry-over from other donors' samples. The sequencing used cultured CD8+ T cells from PBMCs, collected from culture after CMV antigen stimulation. The chain's CDR3 is CASSTRVLAGASSYNEQFF. The CDR3, as DNA: TGTGCCAGCAGTACACGGGTACTAGCGGGGGCGAGCTCCTACAATGAGCAGTTCTTC.